This T cell receptor (beta chain) was captured by sequencing in a study of blood T cells in healthy people across ages. A second roughly 6 to 12 cycle PCR used barcoded and J-beta primers. Each CDR3 protein is one row after TCRdb ran MiXCR on the 5' RACE reads. The sample includes 1.5 million to 2 million distinct CDR3 sequences, roughly 50% of them seen just once. Concerning this clonotype: Mismatch with germline at one junction end may stem from a read error.

The CDR3 sequence is 14 residues long. CDR1 is SSHAT and CDR2 is FNYEAQ in the germline V gene (reference sequence). Sequences were obtained from blood. The source is a woman in her 40s in good health. J is TRBJ1-4 and V is TRBV7-7, with D possibly being TRBD1 (6 bases). For the CDR3, the DNA is TGTGCTAGCAGCTTAAGCACAGGGAATGAAAAACTGTTTTTT. Encoded protein: CASSLSTGNEKLFF. Combining the CDR3 with reference TRBV7-7 and TRBJ1-4 gives the whole variable domain GAGVSQSPRYKVTKRGQDVTLRCDPISSHATLYWYQQALGQGPEFLTYFNYEAQPDKSGLPSDRFSAERPEGSISTLTIQRTEQRDSAMYRCASSLSTGNEKLFFGSGTQLSVL.